The table lists the clone carrying this T cell receptor (beta chain) with many counts. The entry originates in a study of response to subunit inactivated influenza vaccine. TCRdb itself ran the RT-PCR reads through MiXCR, one entry per CDR3 protein. The sample records roughly 710,000 distinct CDR3 sequences, around 15% being singletons. Germline-derived CDR1 and CDR2 are MNHNY and SVGAGI (reference sequence). V was pared by 6 bases and J by 8 bases, with 8 bases between. CDR3 length equals 11 residues. Sequences were derived from PBMCs from blood, sampled less than 15 days before vaccination. The V gene is TRBV6-6, the J gene TRBJ2-1, with unresolved D. This receptor was identified in a man aged 45-65 years who received an inactivated influenza vaccine. DNA of the CDR3: TGTGCCAGCAGCCCTTATGATGAGCAGTTCTTC. It is translated as CASSPYDEQFF.